In its sample, the clone carrying this TCR beta chain was seen once. Its specificity is not known. The ends were cut back, 3 bases at V and 2 bases at J, with 14 bases in the middle. The germline gives CDR1 SEHNR, CDR2 FQNEAQ (reference sequence). The CDR3 contains 16 residues. The data originate from a study of OX40 agonist ivuxolimab in advanced cancers. Whole-study results and caveats: Both CD4+ and CD8+ T cell populations in blood had undergone clonal expansion by week 6 at 0.1 to 3.0 mg/kg.

Profiling relied on immunoSEQ multiplex PCR, and the TCRdb table lists in-frame clones only, not all of them. Of about 12,000 clones in the sample, about 81% were seen once. The clonotype comes from an adult with an advanced solid tumor such as melanoma, head and neck, liver or kidney cancer. Material: CD4+ or CD8+ T cells sorted from blood, obtained in a trial of the OX40 agonist ivuxolimab. The rearrangement uses TRBV7-9 and TRBJ2-4; D might be TRBD1 (6 bases). CDR3 nucleotides: TGTGCCAGCAGCTTGACCACAGGGATCTCCAAAAACATTCAGTACTTC. It codes for CASSLTTGISKNIQYF. Full variable domain (outside the CDR3, taken from reference TRBV7-9 and TRBJ2-4): DTGVSQNPRHKITKRGQNVTFRCDPISEHNRLYWYRQTLGQGPEFLTYFQNEAQLEKSRLLSDRFSAERPKGSFSTLEIQRTEQGDSAMYLCASSLTTGISKNIQYFGAGTRLSVL.